Listed here are 2 T cell receptor beta chains from one sample, sequenced in a study of blood T cell repertoires in COVID-19 (dated by TCRdb to the early 2020s). Library prep was done by the immunoSEQ multiplex PCR assay. The table was pulled from immuneACCESS by TCRdb, which kept in-frame rearrangements only. Such tables lose some clones; where checked, under half of the loss comes from unresolved V genes, and the rest has no known cause. The sample contains about 300,000 clones, more than 75% of them found a single time. The biggest ten clones account for about 10% of the sample. The sample comprised PBMCs or T cells enriched from blood (not recorded which). These receptors were taken from a woman aged 18-29 years who had recovered from COVID-19.

With respect to this clone: Mismatch with germline at one junction end may stem from a read error. The J gene is TRBJ1-2, the V gene TRBV28; D might be TRBD1 (6 bases). Germline CDR1 is MDHEN and CDR2 is SYDVKM. This CDR3 region has 10 residues. The CDR3 bases are TGTGCCAGCAGATGGGACACTATGAACTTC. This sequence encodes CASRWDTMNF.

This sequence joins TRBV6-1 and TRBJ1-1; D is uncertain. Germline loops: CDR1 MNHNS, CDR2 SASEGT. The length of the CDR3 is 14 residues. Trimming shortened V by 3 bases and J by 4 bases, and 12 bases separated the two germline ends. The CDR3 coding sequence is TGTGCCAGCAGTGAGCTCAGAATTGGCACTGAAGCTTTCTTT. This codes for CASSELRIGTEAFF.